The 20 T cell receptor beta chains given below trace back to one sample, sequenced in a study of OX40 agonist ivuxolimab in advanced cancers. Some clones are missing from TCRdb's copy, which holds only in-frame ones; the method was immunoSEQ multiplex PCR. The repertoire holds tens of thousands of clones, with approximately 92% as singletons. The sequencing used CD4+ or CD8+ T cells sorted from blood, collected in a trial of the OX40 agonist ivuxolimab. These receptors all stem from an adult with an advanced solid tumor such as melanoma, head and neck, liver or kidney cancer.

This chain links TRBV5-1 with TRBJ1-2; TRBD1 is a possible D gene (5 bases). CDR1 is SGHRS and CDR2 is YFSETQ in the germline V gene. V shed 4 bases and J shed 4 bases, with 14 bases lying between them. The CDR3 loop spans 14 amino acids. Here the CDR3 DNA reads TGCGCCAGCAGCGACCAAGACAGCGGCTATGGCTACACCTTC. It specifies CASSDQDSGYGYTF.

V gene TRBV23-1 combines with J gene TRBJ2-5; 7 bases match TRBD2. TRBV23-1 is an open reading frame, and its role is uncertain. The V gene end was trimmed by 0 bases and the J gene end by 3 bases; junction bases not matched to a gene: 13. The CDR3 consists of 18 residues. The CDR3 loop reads CASSQSRCQRGGKETQYF. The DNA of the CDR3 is TGCGCCAGCAGTCAATCGAGATGCCAGCGGGGCGGCAAAGAGACCCAGTACTTC.

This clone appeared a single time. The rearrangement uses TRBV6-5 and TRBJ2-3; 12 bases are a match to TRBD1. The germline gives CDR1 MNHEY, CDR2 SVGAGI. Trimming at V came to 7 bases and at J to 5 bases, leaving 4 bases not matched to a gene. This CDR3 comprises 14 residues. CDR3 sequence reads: CASKRDRGQDTQYF. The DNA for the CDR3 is TGTGCCAGCAAGCGGGACAGGGGGCAAGATACGCAGTATTTT.

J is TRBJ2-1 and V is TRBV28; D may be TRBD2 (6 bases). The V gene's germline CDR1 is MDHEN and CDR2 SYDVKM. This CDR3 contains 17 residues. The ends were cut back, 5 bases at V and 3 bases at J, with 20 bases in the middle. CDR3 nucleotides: TGTGCCAGCAGTCTTTACGGCGGGGCGGGCCGCTACAATGAGCAGTTCTTC. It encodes CASSLYGGAGRYNEQFF.

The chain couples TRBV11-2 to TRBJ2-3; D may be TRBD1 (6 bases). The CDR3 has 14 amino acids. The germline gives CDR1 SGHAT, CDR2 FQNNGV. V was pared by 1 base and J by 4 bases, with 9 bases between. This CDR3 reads CASSLGGQADTQYF. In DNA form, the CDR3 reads TGTGCCAGCAGCTTAGGGGGGCAGGCAGATACGCAGTATTTT.

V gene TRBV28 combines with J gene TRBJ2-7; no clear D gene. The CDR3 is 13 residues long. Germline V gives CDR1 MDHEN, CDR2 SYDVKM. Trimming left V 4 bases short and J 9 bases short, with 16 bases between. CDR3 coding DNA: TGTGCCAGCAGTTCACAAAACCTTCTAGGGCAGTACTTC. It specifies CASSSQNLLGQYF. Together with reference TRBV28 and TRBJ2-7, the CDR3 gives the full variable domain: DVKVTQSSRYLVKRTGEKVFLECVQDMDHENMFWYRQDPGLGLRLIYFSYDVKMKEKGDIPEGYSVSREKKERFSLILESASTNQTSMYLCASSSQNLLGQYFGPGTRLTVT.

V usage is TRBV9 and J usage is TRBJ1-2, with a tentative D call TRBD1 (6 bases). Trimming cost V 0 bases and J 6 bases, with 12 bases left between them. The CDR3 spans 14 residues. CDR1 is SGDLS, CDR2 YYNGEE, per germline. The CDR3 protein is CASSVVGQSDGYTF. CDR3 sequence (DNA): TGTGCCAGCAGCGTAGTAGGACAGTCAGATGGCTACACCTTC.

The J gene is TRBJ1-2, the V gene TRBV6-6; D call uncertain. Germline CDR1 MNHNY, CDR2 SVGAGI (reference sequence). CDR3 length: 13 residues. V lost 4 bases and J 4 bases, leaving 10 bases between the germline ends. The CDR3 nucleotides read TGTGCCAGCAGTTTTCAGGTGGGCTATGGCTACACCTTC. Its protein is CASSFQVGYGYTF.

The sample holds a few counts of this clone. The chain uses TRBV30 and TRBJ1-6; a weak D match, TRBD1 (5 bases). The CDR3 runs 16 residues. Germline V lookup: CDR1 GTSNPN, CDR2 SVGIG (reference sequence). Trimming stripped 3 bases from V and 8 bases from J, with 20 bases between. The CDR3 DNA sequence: TGTGCCTGGAGGGACTACCCGGGACCTACGGATTCACCCCTCCACTTT. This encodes CAWRDYPGPTDSPLHF.

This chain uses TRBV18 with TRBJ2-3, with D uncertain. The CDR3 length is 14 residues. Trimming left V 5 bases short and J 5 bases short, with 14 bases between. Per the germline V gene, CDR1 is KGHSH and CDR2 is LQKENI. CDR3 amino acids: CASSGFPFEDTQYF. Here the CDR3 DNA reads TGTGCCAGCTCAGGTTTTCCGTTCGAAGATACGCAGTATTTT.

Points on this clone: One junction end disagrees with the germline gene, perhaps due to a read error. Here the CDR3 reads CASRIGLNSGANVLTF. CDR3 coding DNA: TGTGCCAGTAGGATAGGACTGAACTCTGGGGCCAACGTCCTGACTTTC. The chain couples TRBV19 to TRBJ2-6, with D possibly matching TRBD2 (5 bases). CDR1 LNHDA and CDR2 SQIVND come from the germline V gene (reference sequence). This CDR3 contains 16 residues.

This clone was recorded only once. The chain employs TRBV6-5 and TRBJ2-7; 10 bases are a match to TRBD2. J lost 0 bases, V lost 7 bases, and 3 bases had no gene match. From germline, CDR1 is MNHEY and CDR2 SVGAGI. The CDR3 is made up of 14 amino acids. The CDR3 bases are TGTGCCAGCATCCGGACTAGCGGCTCCTACGAGCAGTACTTC. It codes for CASIRTSGSYEQYF.

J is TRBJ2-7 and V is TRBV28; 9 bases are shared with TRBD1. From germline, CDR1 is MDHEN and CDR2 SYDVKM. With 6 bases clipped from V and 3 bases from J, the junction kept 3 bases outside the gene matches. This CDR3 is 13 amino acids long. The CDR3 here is CASRGQGHYEQYF. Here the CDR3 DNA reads TGTGCCAGCAGGGGACAGGGCCACTACGAGCAGTACTTC.

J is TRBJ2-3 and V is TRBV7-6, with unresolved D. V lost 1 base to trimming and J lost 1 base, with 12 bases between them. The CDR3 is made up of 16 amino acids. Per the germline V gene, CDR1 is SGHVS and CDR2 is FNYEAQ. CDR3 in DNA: TGTGCCAGCAGCTTAGTAGCTTCAACGGGCACAGATACGCAGTATTTT. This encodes CASSLVASTGTDTQYF.

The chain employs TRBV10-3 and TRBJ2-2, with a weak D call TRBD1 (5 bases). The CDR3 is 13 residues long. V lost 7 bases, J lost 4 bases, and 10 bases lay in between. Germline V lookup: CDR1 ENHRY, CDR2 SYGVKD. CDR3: CAINDRLTGELFF. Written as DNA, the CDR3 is TGTGCCATCAACGACAGACTCACCGGGGAGCTGTTTTTT.

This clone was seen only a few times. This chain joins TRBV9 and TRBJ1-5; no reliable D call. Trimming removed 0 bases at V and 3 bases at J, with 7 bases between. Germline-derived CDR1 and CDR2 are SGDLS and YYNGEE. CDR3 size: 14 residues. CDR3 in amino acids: CASSVGAANQPQHF. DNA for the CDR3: TGTGCCAGCAGCGTAGGGGCGGCCAATCAGCCCCAGCATTTT. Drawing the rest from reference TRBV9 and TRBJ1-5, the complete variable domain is DSGVTQTPKHLITATGQRVTLRCSPRSGDLSVYWYQQSLDQGLQFLIQYYNGEERAKGNILERFSAQQFPDLHSELNLSSLELGDSALYFCASSVGAANQPQHFGDGTRLSIL.

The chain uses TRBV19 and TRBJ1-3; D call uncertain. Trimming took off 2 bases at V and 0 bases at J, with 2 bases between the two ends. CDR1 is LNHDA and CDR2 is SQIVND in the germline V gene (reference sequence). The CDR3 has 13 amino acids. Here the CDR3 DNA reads TGTGCCAGTAGTATAAACTCTGGAAACACCATATATTTT. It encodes CASSINSGNTIYF. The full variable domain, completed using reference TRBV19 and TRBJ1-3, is DGGITQSPKYLFRKEGQNVTLSCEQNLNHDAMYWYRQDPGQGLRLIYYSQIVNDFQKGDIAEGYSVSREKKESFPLTVTSAQKNPTAFYLCASSINSGNTIYFGEGSWLTVV.

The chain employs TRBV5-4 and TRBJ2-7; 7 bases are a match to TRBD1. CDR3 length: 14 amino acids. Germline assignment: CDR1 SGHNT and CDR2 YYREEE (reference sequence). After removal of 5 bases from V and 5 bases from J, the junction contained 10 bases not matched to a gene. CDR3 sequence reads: CASSTGTVEHEQYF. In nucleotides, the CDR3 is TGTGCCAGCAGTACCGGGACAGTAGAACACGAGCAGTACTTC.

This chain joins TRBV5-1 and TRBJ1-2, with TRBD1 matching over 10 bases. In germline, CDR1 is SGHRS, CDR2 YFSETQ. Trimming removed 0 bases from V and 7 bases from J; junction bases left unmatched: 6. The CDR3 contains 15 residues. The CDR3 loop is CASSLVGTGVFGYTF. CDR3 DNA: TGCGCCAGCAGCTTGGTGGGGACAGGGGTCTTTGGCTACACCTTC.

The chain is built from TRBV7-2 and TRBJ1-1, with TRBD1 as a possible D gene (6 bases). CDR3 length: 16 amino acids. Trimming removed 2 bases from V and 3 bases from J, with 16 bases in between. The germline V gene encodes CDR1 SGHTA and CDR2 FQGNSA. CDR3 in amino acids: CASSLSPGGRYTEAFF. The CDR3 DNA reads TGTGCCAGCAGCTTAAGCCCGGGGGGCAGGTACACTGAAGCTTTCTTT.